This TCR beta chain was sequenced in a study of CD8 T cells in ankylosing spondylitis (TCRdb year 2017). Context from the whole study: To find TCR variants linked to disease, the study profiled T cell receptor beta repertoires in ankylosing spondylitis patients and healthy donors. The full study cohort was made up of about 25 ankylosing spondylitis patients and 108 healthy donors. Peripheral blood was sampled, and synovial fluid was additionally collected from ankylosing spondylitis patients.

CDR1 and CDR2 were assigned from the germline V gene as SGHRS and YFSETQ. Including cysteine and phenylalanine, the CDR3 has 15 amino acids. Just the 45-base CDR3 DNA is kept, in frame starting at base 1. Data came from an Illumina HiSeq 2500. Quantitative 5'-RACE with molecular barcodes was the method used to prepare the TCR beta libraries. The paper's processing steps were these. A new computational method, built on a probabilistic model of VDJ rearrangement, was used to identify disease-linked TCR variants. The public reads were reanalyzed by TCRdb: fastp trimming at Q25, MiXCR alignment, in-frame beta chains only. Each record represents a unique CDR3 protein, reported with the most common genes and DNA among its rows. These V and J calls derive from TCRdb rather than the authors' analysis. The sample has 150,000 or so distinct CDR3 sequences on record, 9.8% of them singletons. Approximately 16% of the sample rests with the top ten.

There are many counts of this clonotype. There is no known antigen for this receptor. One junction end disagrees with the germline gene, perhaps due to a read error. Results and caveats for the whole study, not just this receptor: According to the report, matched synovial fluid samples from ankylosing spondylitis patients were significantly enriched for the disease-linked clones. Some TCR beta motif variants had previously been reported in synovial fluid and blood of reactive arthritis patients, which suggested common disease-initiation mechanisms. The disease-linked clones showed a CD8+ phenotype and occurred at relatively low frequencies in peripheral blood. Blood from ankylosing spondylitis patients appeared to be characterized by a TCR beta motif composed of 7 to 9 highly homologous amino acid variants.

The sequence links TRBV5-1 to TRBJ2-3; 10 central bases correspond to TRBD1. Sequences were obtained from blood, either unsorted or a sorted T cell fraction (not recorded which). This clonotype originated in a female donor with ankylosing spondylitis or in good health (not recorded which). The CDR3 protein: CASTLGTGDADTQYF. The nucleotide sequence reads as follows: TGCGCCAGCACCTTGGGGACAGGGGACGCAGATACGCAGTATTTT.